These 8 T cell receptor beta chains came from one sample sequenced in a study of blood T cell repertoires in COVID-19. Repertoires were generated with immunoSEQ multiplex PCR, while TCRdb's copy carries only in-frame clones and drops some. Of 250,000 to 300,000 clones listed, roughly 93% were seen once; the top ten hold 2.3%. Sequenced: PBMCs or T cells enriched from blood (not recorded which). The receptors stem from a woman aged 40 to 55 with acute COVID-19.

For the CDR3, the DNA is TGTGCCAGCAGCTTGGGCCCAGGGGCCATGAACACTGAAGCTTTCTTT. Translated: CASSLGPGAMNTEAFF. The gene calls are TRBV7-6 and TRBJ1-1, with D tentatively TRBD1 (6 bases). V was clipped by 3 bases and J by 0 bases, with 14 bases between them. The CDR3 contains 16 residues. CDR1 is SGHVS, CDR2 FNYEAQ, per germline.

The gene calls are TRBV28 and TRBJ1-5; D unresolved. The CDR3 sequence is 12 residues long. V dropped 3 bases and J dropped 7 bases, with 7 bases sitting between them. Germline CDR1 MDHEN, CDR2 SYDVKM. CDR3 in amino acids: CASSFSGQPQHF. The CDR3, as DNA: TGTGCCAGCAGTTTCAGCGGGCAGCCCCAGCATTTT.

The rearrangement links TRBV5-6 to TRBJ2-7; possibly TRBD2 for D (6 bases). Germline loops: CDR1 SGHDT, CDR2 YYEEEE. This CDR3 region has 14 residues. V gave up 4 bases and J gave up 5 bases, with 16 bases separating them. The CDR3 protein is CASSLVTRGHEQYF. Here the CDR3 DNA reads TGTGCCAGCAGCCTAGTTACGCGGGGCCACGAGCAGTACTTC.

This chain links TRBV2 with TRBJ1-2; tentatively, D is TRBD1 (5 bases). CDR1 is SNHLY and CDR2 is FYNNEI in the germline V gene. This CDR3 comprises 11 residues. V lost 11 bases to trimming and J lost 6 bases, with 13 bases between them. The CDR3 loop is CAFGGWDGYTF. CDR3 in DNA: TGTGCCTTCGGGGGGTGGGATGGCTACACCTTC. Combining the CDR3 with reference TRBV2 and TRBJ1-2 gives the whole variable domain EPEVTQTPSHQVTQMGQEVILRCVPISNHLYFYWYRQILGQKVEFLVSFYNNEISEKSEIFDDQFSVERPDGSNFTLKIRSTKLEDSAMYFCAFGGWDGYTFGSGTRLTVV.

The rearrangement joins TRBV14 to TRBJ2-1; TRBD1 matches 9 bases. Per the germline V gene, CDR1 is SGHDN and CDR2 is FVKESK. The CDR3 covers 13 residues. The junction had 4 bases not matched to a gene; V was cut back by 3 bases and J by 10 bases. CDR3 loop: CASSHTGGREQFF. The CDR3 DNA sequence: TGTGCCAGCAGCCATACAGGGGGCAGGGAGCAGTTCTTC.

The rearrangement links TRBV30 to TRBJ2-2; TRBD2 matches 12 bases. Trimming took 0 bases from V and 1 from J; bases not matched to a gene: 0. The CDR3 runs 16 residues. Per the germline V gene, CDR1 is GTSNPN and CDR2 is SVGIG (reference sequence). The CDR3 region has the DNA TGTGCCTGGAGTGTACTAGCGGGGGGGAACACCGGGGAGCTGTTTTTT. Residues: CAWSVLAGGNTGELFF.

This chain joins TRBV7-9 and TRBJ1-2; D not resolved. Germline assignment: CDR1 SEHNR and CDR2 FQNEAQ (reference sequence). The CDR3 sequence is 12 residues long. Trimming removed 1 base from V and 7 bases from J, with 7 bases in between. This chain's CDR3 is CASSLEQSGYTF. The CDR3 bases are TGTGCCAGCAGCTTAGAACAGTCTGGCTACACCTTC.

The CDR3 DNA is TGTGCCAGCAGCTTAGAACCTAGCGGGATGGGGACCCAGTACTTC. It translates to CASSLEPSGMGTQYF. This chain connects TRBV13 to TRBJ2-5, with 9 bases lining up with TRBD2. The V gene end was trimmed by 1 base and the J gene end by 7 bases; junction bases not matched to a gene: 7. The germline CDR1 and CDR2 sequences are PRHDT and FYEKMQ (reference sequence). This CDR3 is built from 15 residues. Variable domain in full (rest from reference TRBV13 and TRBJ2-5): AAGVIQSPRHLIKEKRETATLKCYPIPRHDTVYWYQQGPGQDPQFLISFYEKMQSDKGSIPDRFSAQQFSDYHSELNMSSLELGDSALYFCASSLEPSGMGTQYFGPGTRLLVL.